The 7 T cell receptor beta chains presented below share a single source sample, sequenced in a study of CD8 T cells in ankylosing spondylitis. TCRdb reanalysed the 5' RACE reads using MiXCR and keeps one entry per CDR3 protein. This repertoire shows 240,000 or so distinct CDR3 sequences, around 9.1% found once; its top ten account for over 6.5%. What was sequenced was blood, either unsorted or a sorted T cell fraction (not recorded which). These receptors were collected from a male donor with ankylosing spondylitis or in good health (not recorded which).

Ten or more counts support this clonotype. V gene TRBV6-4 combines with J gene TRBJ2-3; TRBD2 agrees at 9 bases. The ends lost 0 bases at V and 6 bases at J; junction bases unmatched: 7. This CDR3 region has 16 residues. CDR1 and CDR2 (germline): MRHNA, SNTAGT. The CDR3 protein is CASSDSGSGSSDTQYF. In nucleotides, the CDR3 is TGTGCCAGCAGTGACTCAGGTAGCGGGAGTAGCGATACGCAGTATTTT.

The chain links TRBV5-1 to TRBJ2-5; maybe TRBD2 (6 bases). This CDR3 is 14 amino acids long. Per the germline V gene, CDR1 is SGHRS and CDR2 is YFSETQ. Between the trimmed V and J ends, which lost 4 bases and 2 bases, there was a span of 12 bases. The CDR3 here is CASSPGGDQETQYF. The CDR3 nucleotides read TGCGCCAGCAGCCCGGGCGGGGATCAAGAGACCCAGTACTTC.

This chain links TRBV12-3 or TRBV12-4 with TRBJ2-3; D might be TRBD2 (6 bases). CDR3 size: 14 residues. V shed 6 bases and J shed 5 bases, with 15 bases lying between them. CDR3 loop: CASRWSGGVDTQYF. The DNA for the CDR3 is TGTGCCAGCAGGTGGAGCGGAGGGGTAGATACGCAGTATTTT.

This clonotype was seen repeatedly, ten times or more. The genes are TRBV24-1 and TRBJ1-5; 8 bases fit TRBD1. Per germline, CDR1 KGHDR and CDR2 SFDVKD. The CDR3 runs to 16 residues. V gave up 3 bases and J gave up 3 bases; unmatched junction bases: 6. CDR3 sequence: CATSDPGTGSNQPQHF. DNA for the CDR3: TGTGCCACCAGTGATCCCGGGACAGGATCCAATCAGCCCCAGCATTTT.

This clonotype has at least ten counts. The chain combines TRBV5-1 with TRBJ2-2; D is ambiguous. This CDR3 has 14 amino acids. Germline CDR1 and CDR2: SGHRS and YFSETQ. V lost 2 bases to trimming and J lost 6 bases, with 11 bases between them. In DNA, the CDR3 is TGCGCCAGCAGCTTTGAAGGGCTCGCCGGGGAGCTGTTTTTT. Residues: CASSFEGLAGELFF.

This clonotype was counted ten times or more. The chain uses TRBV9 and TRBJ2-5; D is ambiguous. The V gene lost 1 base and the J gene lost 5 bases, with 15 bases spanning the gap. CDR1 and CDR2 (germline): SGDLS, YYNGEE. This CDR3 is 15 amino acids long. The CDR3 nucleotides are TGTGCCAGCAGCGTATTGGCGAATCCGCCGGAGACCCAGTACTTC. Its translation: CASSVLANPPETQYF.

Ten or more counts support this clonotype. The chain is built from TRBV4-2 and TRBJ1-1, with D possibly being TRBD1 (5 bases). Deletions cut 0 bases from V and 1 base from J, with 9 bases between. This CDR3 has 15 amino acids. Per germline, CDR1 LGHNA and CDR2 YNFKEQ. CDR3 nucleotides: TGTGCCAGCAGCCAAGAGGGGACGGGGAACACTGAAGCTTTCTTT. This codes for CASSQEGTGNTEAFF.